The text below deals with one T cell receptor beta chain. These data come from a study of cytomegalovirus exposure and HLA in healthy donors. The PCR made use of 60 Vbeta and 13 Jbeta primers. Clones were read by immunoSEQ multiplex PCR, and TCRdb kept only the in-frame ones, dropping some. Of under 70,000 clones in the sample, 55% to 75% were seen once. Sequenced input: PBMCs. The clonotype was recovered from a man aged 35 to 55 in good health and CMV-seropositive.

For the CDR3, the DNA is TGTGCCAGCAGTGACGGACAGGGGGACACTGAAGCTTTCTTT. Translated: CASSDGQGDTEAFF. The rearrangement uses TRBV6-5 and TRBJ1-1; 10 bases agree with TRBD1. The V gene end was trimmed by 5 bases and the J gene end by 3 bases; junction bases not matched to a gene: 3. The CDR3 is 14 residues long. Looked up from germline, CDR1 is MNHEY and CDR2 is SVGAGI.